The entry below gives a single T cell receptor (beta chain) sequence along with its context. In the original workflow: Estimation of nucleated cell counts was performed using reference gene primer amplification. Produced via immunoSEQ multiplex PCR; TCRdb's table is partial and in-frame only. That table is the source of V, J and clone size, and D and trimming were worked out from the DNA. The sample has about 250,000 clones, approximately 88% seen once; the top ten hold approximately 0.85%. This sample is part of a study of blood T cell repertoires in COVID-19. The overall study: The study drew acute and convalescent COVID-19 samples from the United States, Italy and Spain.

Per germline, CDR1 SGDLS and CDR2 YYNGEE. Trimming stripped 3 bases from V and 6 bases from J, with 14 bases between. The CDR3 has 14 amino acids. Input material: peripheral blood. This chain links TRBV9 with TRBJ2-3, with D possibly matching TRBD2 (5 bases). This receptor was obtained from a woman between 40 and 55 years old who had recovered from COVID-19. The CDR3 DNA reads TGTGCCAGCAGCGCACAATCTAGCTCCGATACGCAGTATTTT. Amino acid sequence: CASSAQSSSDTQYF.